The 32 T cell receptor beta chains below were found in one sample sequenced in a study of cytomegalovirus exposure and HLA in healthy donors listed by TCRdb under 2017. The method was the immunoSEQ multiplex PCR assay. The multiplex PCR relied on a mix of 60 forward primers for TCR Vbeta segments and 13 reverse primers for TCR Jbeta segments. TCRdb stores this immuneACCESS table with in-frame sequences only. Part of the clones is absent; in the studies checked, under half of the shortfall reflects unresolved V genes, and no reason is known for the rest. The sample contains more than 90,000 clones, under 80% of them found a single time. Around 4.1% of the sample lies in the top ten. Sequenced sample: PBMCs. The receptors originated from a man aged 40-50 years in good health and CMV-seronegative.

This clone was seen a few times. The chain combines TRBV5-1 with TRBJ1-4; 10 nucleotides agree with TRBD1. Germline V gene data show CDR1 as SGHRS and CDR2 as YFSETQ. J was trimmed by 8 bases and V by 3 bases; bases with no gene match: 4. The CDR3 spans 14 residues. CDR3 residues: CASSWTGGFEKLFF. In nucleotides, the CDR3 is TGCGCCAGCAGCTGGACAGGGGGTTTCGAAAAACTGTTTTTT.

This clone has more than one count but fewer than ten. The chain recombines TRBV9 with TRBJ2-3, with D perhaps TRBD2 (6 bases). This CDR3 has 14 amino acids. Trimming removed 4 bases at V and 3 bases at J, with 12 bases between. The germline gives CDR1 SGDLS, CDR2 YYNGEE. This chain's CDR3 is CASSPAGSTDTQYF. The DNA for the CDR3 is TGTGCCAGCAGCCCAGCCGGGAGTACAGATACGCAGTATTTT.

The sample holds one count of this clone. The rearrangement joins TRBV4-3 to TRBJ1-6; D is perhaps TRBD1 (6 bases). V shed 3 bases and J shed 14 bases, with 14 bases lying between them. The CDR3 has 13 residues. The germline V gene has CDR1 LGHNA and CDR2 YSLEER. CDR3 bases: TGCGCCAGCAGCCAGCTCCAGGGGCAGGCCCTCCACTTT. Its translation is CASSQLQGQALHF.

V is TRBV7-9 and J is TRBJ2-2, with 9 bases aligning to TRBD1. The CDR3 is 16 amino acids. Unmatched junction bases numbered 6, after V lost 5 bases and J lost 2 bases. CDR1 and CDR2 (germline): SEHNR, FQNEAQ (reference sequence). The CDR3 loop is CASSTRQGGNTGELFF. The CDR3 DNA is TGTGCCAGCAGCACTAGACAGGGGGGAAACACCGGGGAGCTGTTTTTT.

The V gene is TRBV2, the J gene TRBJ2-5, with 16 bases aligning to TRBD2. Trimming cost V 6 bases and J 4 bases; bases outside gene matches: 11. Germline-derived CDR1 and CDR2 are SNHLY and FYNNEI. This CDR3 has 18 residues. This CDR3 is CASSTPGLAGGLVETQYF. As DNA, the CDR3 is TGTGCCAGCAGCACGCCGGGACTAGCGGGGGGGCTGGTAGAGACCCAGTACTTC. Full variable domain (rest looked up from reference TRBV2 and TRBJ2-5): EPEVTQTPSHQVTQMGQEVILRCVPISNHLYFYWYRQILGQKVEFLVSFYNNEISEKSEIFDDQFSVERPDGSNFTLKIRSTKLEDSAMYFCASSTPGLAGGLVETQYFGPGTRLLVL.

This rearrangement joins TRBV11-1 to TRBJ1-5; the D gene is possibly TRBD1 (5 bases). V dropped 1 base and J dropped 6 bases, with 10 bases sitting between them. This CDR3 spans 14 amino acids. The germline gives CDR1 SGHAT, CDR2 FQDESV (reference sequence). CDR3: CASSLGGWGQPQHF. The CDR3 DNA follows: TGTGCCAGCAGCTTAGGGGGCTGGGGTCAGCCCCAGCATTTT.

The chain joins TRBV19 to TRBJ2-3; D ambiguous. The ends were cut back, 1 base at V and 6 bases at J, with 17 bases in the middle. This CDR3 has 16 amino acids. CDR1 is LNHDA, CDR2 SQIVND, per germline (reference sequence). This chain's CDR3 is CASSIGLVLKADTQYF. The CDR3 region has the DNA TGTGCCAGTAGTATAGGGCTAGTCCTCAAGGCGGATACGCAGTATTTT.

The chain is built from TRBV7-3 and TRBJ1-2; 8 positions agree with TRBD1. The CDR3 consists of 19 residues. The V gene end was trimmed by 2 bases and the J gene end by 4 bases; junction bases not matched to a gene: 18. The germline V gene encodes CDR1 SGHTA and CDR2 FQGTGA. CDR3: CASSLGPGPWQGAGYGYTF. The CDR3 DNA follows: TGTGCCAGCAGCTTAGGTCCGGGGCCGTGGCAGGGGGCTGGCTATGGCTACACCTTC.

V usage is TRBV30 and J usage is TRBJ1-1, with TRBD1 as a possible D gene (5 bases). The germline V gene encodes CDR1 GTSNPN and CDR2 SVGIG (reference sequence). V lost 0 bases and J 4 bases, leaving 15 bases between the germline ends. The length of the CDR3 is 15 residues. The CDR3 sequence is CAWSVVSGLGTEAFF. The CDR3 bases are TGTGCCTGGAGTGTTGTTTCAGGGTTAGGCACTGAAGCTTTCTTT.

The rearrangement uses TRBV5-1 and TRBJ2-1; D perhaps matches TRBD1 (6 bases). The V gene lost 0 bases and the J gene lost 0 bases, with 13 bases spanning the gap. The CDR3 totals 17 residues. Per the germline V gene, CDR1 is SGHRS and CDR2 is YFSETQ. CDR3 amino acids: CASSLGSGQASYNEQFF. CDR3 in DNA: TGCGCCAGCAGCTTGGGGTCGGGACAAGCCTCCTACAATGAGCAGTTCTTC.

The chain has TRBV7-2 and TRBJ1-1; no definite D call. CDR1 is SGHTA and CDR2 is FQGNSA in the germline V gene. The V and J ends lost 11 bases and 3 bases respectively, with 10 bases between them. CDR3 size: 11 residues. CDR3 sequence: CAAGEDTEAFF. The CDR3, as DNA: TGTGCCGCCGGGGAGGACACTGAAGCTTTCTTT.

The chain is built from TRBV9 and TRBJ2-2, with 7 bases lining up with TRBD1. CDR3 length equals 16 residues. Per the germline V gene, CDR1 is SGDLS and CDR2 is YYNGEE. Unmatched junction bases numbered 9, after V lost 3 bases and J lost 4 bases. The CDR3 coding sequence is TGTGCCAGCAGCGCCGACAGGGCCAGGGGCACCGGGGAGCTGTTTTTT. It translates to CASSADRARGTGELFF.

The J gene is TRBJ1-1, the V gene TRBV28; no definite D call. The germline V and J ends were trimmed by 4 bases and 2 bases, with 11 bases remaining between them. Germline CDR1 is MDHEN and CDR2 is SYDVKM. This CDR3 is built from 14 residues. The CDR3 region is CASSSPGSNTEAFF. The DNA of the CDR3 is TGTGCCAGCAGTTCCCCTGGGAGTAACACTGAAGCTTTCTTT.

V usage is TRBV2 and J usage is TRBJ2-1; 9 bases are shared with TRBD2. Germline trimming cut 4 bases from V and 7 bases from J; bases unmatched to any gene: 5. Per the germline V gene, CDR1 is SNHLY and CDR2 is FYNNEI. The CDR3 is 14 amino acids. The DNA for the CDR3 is TGTGCCAGCAGTGTGGCTAGCGGGGTGAATGAGCAGTTCTTC. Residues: CASSVASGVNEQFF.

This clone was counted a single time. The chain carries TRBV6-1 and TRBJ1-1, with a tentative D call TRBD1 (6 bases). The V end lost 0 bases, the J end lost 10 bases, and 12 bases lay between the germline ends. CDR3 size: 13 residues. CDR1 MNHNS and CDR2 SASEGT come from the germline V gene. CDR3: CASSEAVLGGAFF. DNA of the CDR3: TGTGCCAGCAGTGAAGCCGTGTTAGGGGGAGCTTTCTTT.

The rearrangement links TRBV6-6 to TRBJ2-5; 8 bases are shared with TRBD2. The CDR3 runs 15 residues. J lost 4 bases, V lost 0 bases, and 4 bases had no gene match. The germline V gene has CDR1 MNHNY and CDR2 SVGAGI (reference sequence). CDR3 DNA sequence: TGTGCCAGCAGTTACTCTGCGGGGGGCGGAGAGACCCAGTACTTC. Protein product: CASSYSAGGGETQYF.

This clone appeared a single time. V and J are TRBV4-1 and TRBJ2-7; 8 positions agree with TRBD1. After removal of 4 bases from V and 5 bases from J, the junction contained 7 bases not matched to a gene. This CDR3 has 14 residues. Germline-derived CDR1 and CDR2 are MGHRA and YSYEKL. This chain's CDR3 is CASSRPGQEHEQYF. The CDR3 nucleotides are TGCGCCAGCAGCCGACCGGGACAGGAGCACGAGCAGTACTTC.

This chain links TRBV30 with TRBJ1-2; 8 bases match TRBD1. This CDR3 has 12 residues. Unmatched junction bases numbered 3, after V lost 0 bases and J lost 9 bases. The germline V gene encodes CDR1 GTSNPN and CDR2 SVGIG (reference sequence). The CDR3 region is CAWSVQGVSYTF. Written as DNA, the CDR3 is TGTGCCTGGAGTGTACAGGGGGTGAGCTACACCTTC.

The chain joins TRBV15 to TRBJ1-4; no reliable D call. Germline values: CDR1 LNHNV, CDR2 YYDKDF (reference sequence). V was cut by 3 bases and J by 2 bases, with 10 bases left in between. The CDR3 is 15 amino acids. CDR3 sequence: CATSRETGTNEKLFF. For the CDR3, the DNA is TGTGCCACCAGCAGGGAGACTGGGACTAATGAAAAACTGTTTTTT.

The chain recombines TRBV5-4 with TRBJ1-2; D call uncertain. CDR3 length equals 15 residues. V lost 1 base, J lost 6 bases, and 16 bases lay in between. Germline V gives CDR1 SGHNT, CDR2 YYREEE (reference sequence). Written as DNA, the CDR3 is TGTGCCAGCAGCTTGCCGCGGACGGGCGGGGATGGCTACACCTTC. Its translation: CASSLPRTGGDGYTF.

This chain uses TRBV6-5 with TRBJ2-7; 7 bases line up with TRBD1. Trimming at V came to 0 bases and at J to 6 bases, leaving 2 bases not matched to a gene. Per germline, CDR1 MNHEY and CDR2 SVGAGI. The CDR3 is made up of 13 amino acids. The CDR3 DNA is TGTGCCAGCAGTTACTCAGGGGGCGGCGAGCAGTACGTC. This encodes CASSYSGGGEQYV.

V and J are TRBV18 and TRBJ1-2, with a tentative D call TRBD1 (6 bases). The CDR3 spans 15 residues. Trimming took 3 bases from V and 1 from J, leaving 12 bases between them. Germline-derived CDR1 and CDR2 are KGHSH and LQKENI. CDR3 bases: TGTGCCAGCTCACCGGGGGACACCCATAACTATGGCTACACCTTC. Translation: CASSPGDTHNYGYTF.

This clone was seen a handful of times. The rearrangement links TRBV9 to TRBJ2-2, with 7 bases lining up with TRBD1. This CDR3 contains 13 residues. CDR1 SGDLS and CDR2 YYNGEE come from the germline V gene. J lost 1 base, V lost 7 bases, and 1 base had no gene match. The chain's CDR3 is CASGTENTGELFF. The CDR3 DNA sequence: TGTGCCAGCGGGACAGAGAACACCGGGGAGCTGTTTTTT.

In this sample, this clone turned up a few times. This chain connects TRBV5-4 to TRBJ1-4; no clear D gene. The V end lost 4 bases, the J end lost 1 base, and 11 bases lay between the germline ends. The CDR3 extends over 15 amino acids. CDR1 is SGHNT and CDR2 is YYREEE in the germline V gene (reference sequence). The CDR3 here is CASSPRRGTNEKLFF. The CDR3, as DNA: TGTGCCAGCAGCCCTCGCCGAGGAACTAATGAAAAACTGTTTTTT.

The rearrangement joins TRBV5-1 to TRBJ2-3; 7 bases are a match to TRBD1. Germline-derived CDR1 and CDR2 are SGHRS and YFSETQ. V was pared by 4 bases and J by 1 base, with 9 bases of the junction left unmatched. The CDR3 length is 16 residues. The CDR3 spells CASSHHRDRRTDTQYF. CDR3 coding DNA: TGCGCCAGCAGCCACCACCGGGACAGACGCACAGATACGCAGTATTTT.

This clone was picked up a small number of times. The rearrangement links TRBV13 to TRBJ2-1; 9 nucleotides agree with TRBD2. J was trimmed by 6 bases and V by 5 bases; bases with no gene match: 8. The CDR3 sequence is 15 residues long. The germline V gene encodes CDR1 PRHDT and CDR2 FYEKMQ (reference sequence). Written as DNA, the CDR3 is TGTGCCAGCAGCCCGGCGGCGGGGGGGGGCAATGAGCAGTTCTTC. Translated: CASSPAAGGGNEQFF. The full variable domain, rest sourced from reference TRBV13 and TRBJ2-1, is AAGVIQSPRHLIKEKRETATLKCYPIPRHDTVYWYQQGPGQDPQFLISFYEKMQSDKGSIPDRFSAQQFSDYHSELNMSSLELGDSALYFCASSPAAGGGNEQFFGPGTRLTVL.

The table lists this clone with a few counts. This chain's CDR3 is CASSGGQPQETQYF. The CDR3 DNA reads as TGTGCCAGCAGCGGGGGACAGCCCCAAGAGACCCAGTACTTC. The J gene is TRBJ2-5, the V gene TRBV5-4; TRBD1 matches at 7 bases. Germline V gene data show CDR1 as SGHNT and CDR2 as YYREEE (reference sequence). The CDR3 is made up of 14 amino acids. V gave up 4 bases and J gave up 1 base; unmatched junction bases: 4.

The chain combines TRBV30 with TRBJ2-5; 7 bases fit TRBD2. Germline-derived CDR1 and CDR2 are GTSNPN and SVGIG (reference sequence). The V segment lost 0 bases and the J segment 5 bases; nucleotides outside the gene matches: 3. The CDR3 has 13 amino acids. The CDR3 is CAWSVVGGETQYF. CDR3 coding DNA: TGTGCCTGGAGTGTCGTGGGGGGGGAGACCCAGTACTTC.

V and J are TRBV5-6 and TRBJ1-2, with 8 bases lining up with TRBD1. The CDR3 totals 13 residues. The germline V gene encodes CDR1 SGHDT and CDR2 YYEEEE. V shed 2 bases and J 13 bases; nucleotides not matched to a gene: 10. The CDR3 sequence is CASSLPGQVSFTF. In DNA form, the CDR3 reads TGTGCCAGCAGCTTACCGGGACAGGTCTCCTTCACCTTC.

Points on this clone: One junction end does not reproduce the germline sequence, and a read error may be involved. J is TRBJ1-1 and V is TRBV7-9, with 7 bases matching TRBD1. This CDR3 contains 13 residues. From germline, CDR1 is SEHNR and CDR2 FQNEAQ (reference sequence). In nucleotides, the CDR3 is TGTTCCAGCAGCCCACAGGGGCGAACTGAAGCTTTCTTT. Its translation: CSSSPQGRTEAFF.

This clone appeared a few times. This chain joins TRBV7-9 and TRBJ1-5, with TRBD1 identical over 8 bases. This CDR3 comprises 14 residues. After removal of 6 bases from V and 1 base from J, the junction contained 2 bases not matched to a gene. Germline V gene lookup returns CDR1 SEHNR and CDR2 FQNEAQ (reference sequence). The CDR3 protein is CASSTGGSNQPQHF. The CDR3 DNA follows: TGTGCCAGCAGTACAGGGGGAAGCAATCAGCCCCAGCATTTT. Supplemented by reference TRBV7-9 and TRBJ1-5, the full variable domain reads DTGVSQNPRHKITKRGQNVTFRCDPISEHNRLYWYRQTLGQGPEFLTYFQNEAQLEKSRLLSDRFSAERPKGSFSTLEIQRTEQGDSAMYLCASSTGGSNQPQHFGDGTRLSIL.

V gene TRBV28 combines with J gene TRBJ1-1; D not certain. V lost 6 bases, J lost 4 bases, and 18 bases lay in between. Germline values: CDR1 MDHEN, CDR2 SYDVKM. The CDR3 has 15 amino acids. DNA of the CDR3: TGTGCCAGCAGCCCCGGCGGCGGTATCACCACTGAAGCTTTCTTT. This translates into CASSPGGGITTEAFF.